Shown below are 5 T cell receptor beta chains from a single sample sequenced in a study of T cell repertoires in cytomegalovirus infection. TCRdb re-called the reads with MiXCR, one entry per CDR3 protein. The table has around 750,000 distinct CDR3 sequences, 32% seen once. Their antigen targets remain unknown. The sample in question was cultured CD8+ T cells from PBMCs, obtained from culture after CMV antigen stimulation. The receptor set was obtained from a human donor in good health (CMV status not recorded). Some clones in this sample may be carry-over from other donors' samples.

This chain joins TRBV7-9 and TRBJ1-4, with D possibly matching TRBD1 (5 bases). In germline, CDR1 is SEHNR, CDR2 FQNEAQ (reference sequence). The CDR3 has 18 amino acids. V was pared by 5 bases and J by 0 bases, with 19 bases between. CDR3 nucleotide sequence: TGTGCCAGCAGCCAACGTCCGGGACCGAGTGCAACTAATGAAAAACTGTTTTTT. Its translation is CASSQRPGPSATNEKLFF.

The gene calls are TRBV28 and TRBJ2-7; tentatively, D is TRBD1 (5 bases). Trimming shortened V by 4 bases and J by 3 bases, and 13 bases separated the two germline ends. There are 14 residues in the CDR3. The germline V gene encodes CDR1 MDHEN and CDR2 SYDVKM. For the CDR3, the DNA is TGTGCCAGCAGTTCGACAGCCAACGGCTACGAGCAGTACGTC. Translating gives CASSSTANGYEQYV.

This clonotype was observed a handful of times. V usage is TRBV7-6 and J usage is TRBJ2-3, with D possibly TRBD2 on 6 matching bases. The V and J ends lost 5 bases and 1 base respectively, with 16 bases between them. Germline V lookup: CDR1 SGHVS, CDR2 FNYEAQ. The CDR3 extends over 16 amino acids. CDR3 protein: CASSLLGGTGTDTQYF. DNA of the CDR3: TGTGCCAGCAGCCTCCTGGGGGGTACCGGCACAGATACGCAGTATTTT.

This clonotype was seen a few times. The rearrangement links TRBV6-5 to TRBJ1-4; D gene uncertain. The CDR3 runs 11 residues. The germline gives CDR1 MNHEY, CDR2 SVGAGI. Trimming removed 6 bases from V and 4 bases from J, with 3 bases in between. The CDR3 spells CASRFNEKLFF. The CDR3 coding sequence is TGTGCCAGCAGATTTAATGAAAAACTGTTTTTT.

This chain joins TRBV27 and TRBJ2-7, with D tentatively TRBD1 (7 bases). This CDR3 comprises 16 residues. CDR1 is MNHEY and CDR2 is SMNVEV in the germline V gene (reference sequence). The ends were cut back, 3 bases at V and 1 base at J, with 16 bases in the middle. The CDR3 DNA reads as TGTGCCAGCAGTTTGACTTCTCAGGGGGGTTCCTACGAGCAGTACTTC. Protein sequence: CASSLTSQGGSYEQYF.